The next 28 T cell receptor beta chains were all read from a single sample in a study of preoperative IRX-2 immunotherapy in early breast cancer. Treatment reported: preoperative locoregional IRX-2 cytokine immunotherapy. Profiling relied on immunoSEQ multiplex PCR, and the TCRdb table lists in-frame clones only, not all of them. The sample consists of 25,000 to 30,000 clones, around 90% of them appearing once. Sample acquisition took place from a patient treated with IRX-2 immunotherapy. The receptor set was obtained from a human donor with breast cancer.

The chain employs TRBV7-2 and TRBJ2-6; a possible D gene is TRBD1 (5 bases). This CDR3 comprises 17 residues. Germline values: CDR1 SGHTA, CDR2 FQGNSA. V was pared by 2 bases and J by 0 bases, with 11 bases between. DNA of the CDR3: TGTGCCAGCAGCTTATGGCTACAGGTCTCTGGGGCCAACGTCCTGACTTTC. It codes for CASSLWLQVSGANVLTF.

DNA of the CDR3: TGTGCCATCAGTGAGTCGAGAGAGATCAACGAGCAGTACTTC. Encoded protein: CAISESREINEQYF. The chain links TRBV10-3 to TRBJ2-7; D call uncertain. Germline CDR1 ENHRY, CDR2 SYGVKD. Trimming cost V 0 bases and J 5 bases, with 11 bases left between them. The CDR3 extends over 14 amino acids.

This clone appeared a single time. V usage is TRBV27 and J usage is TRBJ1-1; D gene unclear. Germline values: CDR1 MNHEY, CDR2 SMNVEV (reference sequence). The CDR3 loop spans 14 amino acids. Trimming stripped 1 base from V and 4 bases from J, with 10 bases between. This chain's CDR3 is CASSLYHSGTEAFF. The CDR3 DNA sequence: TGTGCCAGCAGTTTATATCATAGCGGCACTGAAGCTTTCTTT.

The chain links TRBV4-1 to TRBJ2-1; no firm D call. V lost 1 base and J lost 7, with 14 bases in between. Germline CDR1 and CDR2: MGHRA and YSYEKL. The CDR3 extends over 15 amino acids. The CDR3 coding sequence is TGCGCCAGCAGCCAAGGGGTAACGCCCGAGAATGAGCAGTTCTTC. Translating it yields CASSQGVTPENEQFF.

The V call is TRBV4-1, the J call TRBJ2-1, with D uncertain. This CDR3 region has 14 residues. Germline CDR1 is MGHRA and CDR2 is YSYEKL. V was clipped by 1 base and J by 6 bases, with 10 bases between them. Here the CDR3 reads CASSQGPISNEQFF. The CDR3 DNA reads as TGCGCCAGCAGCCAAGGTCCTATCTCCAATGAGCAGTTCTTC.

The chain carries TRBV6-5 and TRBJ1-3; possible D gene TRBD1, 5 bases. The germline V gene encodes CDR1 MNHEY and CDR2 SVGAGI. The length of the CDR3 is 15 residues. Trimming took off 6 bases at V and 0 bases at J, with 12 bases between the two ends. The CDR3 coding sequence is TGTGCCAGCAGAAAGAGGGACCCCTCTGGAAACACCATATATTTT. Its translation: CASRKRDPSGNTIYF.

The chain uses TRBV5-5 and TRBJ2-3; D is unclear. The CDR3 runs to 16 residues. Germline V lookup: CDR1 SGHKS, CDR2 YYEKEE (reference sequence). V was pared by 0 bases and J by 3 bases, with 14 bases between. The CDR3 region has the DNA TGTGCCAGCAGCTTGGTAGGGCTGATCAAGACAGATACGCAGTATTTT. Its translation is CASSLVGLIKTDTQYF.

The chain links TRBV28 to TRBJ2-2; unclear D gene. Germline-derived CDR1 and CDR2 are MDHEN and SYDVKM. Trimming took 7 bases from V and 4 from J, leaving 10 bases between them. The CDR3 runs 13 residues. The DNA of the CDR3 is TGTGCCAGCACCGCCCCGGGCACCGGGGAGCTGTTTTTT. Translation gives CASTAPGTGELFF.

The V gene is TRBV4-3, the J gene TRBJ1-2, with D perhaps matching TRBD1 (5 bases). The ends were cut back, 5 bases at V and 3 bases at J, with 16 bases in the middle. Germline V gene lookup returns CDR1 LGHNA and CDR2 YSLEER. The CDR3 has 15 amino acids. The CDR3 spells CASSDLTGPDYGYTF. The CDR3 nucleotides read TGCGCCAGCAGCGACCTTACGGGACCCGACTATGGCTACACCTTC.

The V call is TRBV7-8, the J call TRBJ2-2; 11 bases fit TRBD2. This CDR3 is built from 17 residues. The germline gives CDR1 SGHVS, CDR2 FQNEAQ. The V segment lost 3 bases and the J segment 7 bases; nucleotides outside the gene matches: 10. The chain's CDR3 is CASSFGSGGASGGELFF. CDR3 DNA sequence: TGTGCCAGCAGCTTCGGTAGCGGGGGGGCCTCCGGCGGGGAGCTGTTTTTT.

This clone appeared once. The chain recombines TRBV4-3 with TRBJ1-5; D gene ambiguous. CDR3 length: 13 amino acids. From germline, CDR1 is LGHNA and CDR2 YSLEER. V was shortened by 0 bases and J by 6 bases, with 6 bases between the two germline ends. This CDR3 is CASSQDPGQPQHF. The CDR3 region has the DNA TGCGCCAGCAGCCAAGATCCGGGTCAGCCCCAGCATTTT.

This chain uses TRBV30 with TRBJ2-5; no definite D call. V shed 2 bases and J shed 2 bases, with 6 bases lying between them. This CDR3 region has 12 residues. Germline lookup yields CDR1 GTSNPN and CDR2 SVGIG (reference sequence). Here the CDR3 reads CAWSFKQETQYF. The CDR3 DNA sequence: TGTGCCTGGAGTTTCAAACAAGAGACCCAGTACTTC. Filled out from reference TRBV30 and TRBJ2-5, the complete variable domain reads SQTIHQWPATLVQPVGSPLSLECTVEGTSNPNLYWYRQAAGRGLQLLFYSVGIGQISSEVPQNLSASRPQDRQFILSSKKLLLSDSGFYLCAWSFKQETQYFGPGTRLLVL.

The chain recombines TRBV7-9 with TRBJ1-4; tentative D call: TRBD1 (6 bases). Trimming removed 2 bases from V and 6 bases from J, with 13 bases in between. CDR3 length: 15 amino acids. CDR1 is SEHNR and CDR2 is FQNEAQ in the germline V gene (reference sequence). Written as DNA, the CDR3 is TGTGCCAGCAGCTTACCGGGGGCCGCTCATGAAAAACTGTTTTTT. Protein: CASSLPGAAHEKLFF.

V is TRBV28 and J is TRBJ2-1; TRBD2 matches 8 bases. The length of the CDR3 is 15 residues. Trimming removed 2 bases from V and 5 bases from J; junction bases left unmatched: 5. Germline loops: CDR1 MDHEN, CDR2 SYDVKM. This CDR3 reads CASSLPGRAHNEQFF. CDR3 DNA sequence: TGTGCCAGCAGTTTACCCGGGAGGGCCCACAATGAGCAGTTCTTC.

The genes are TRBV7-2 and TRBJ2-3; 14 bases match TRBD2. From germline, CDR1 is SGHTA and CDR2 FQGNSA. Germline trimming cut 5 bases from V and 3 bases from J; bases unmatched to any gene: 4. The CDR3 is made up of 16 amino acids. CDR3 sequence: CASSEGLAGVTDTQYF. For the CDR3, the DNA is TGTGCCAGCAGCGAGGGACTAGCGGGGGTTACAGATACGCAGTATTTT. The entire variable domain, with the rest obtained from reference TRBV7-2 and TRBJ2-3, is as follows: GAGVSQSPSNKVTEKGKDVELRCDPISGHTALYWYRQSLGQGLEFLIYFQGNSAPDKSGLPSDRFSAERTGGSVSTLTIQRTQQEDSAVYLCASSEGLAGVTDTQYFGPGTRLTVL.

This clone was picked up a small number of times. The chain employs TRBV6-6 and TRBJ2-2, with 11 bases fitting TRBD2. V trimming: 5 bases; J trimming: 5 bases; junction bases outside the gene matches: 4. The length of the CDR3 is 15 residues. The V gene's germline CDR1 is MNHNY and CDR2 SVGAGI (reference sequence). This CDR3 reads CASSGTSGRTGELFF. Here the CDR3 DNA reads TGTGCCAGCAGTGGGACTAGCGGCAGAACCGGGGAGCTGTTTTTT.

This clone was recorded once. The rearrangement links TRBV7-9 to TRBJ2-7, with TRBD2 identical over 8 bases. V shed 5 bases, J shed 1 base, and the junction held 10 bases outside the gene matches. The CDR3 totals 16 residues. Germline lookup yields CDR1 SEHNR and CDR2 FQNEAQ (reference sequence). The CDR3 reads CASSVWRSGDSYEQYF. The CDR3 bases are TGTGCCAGCAGCGTATGGCGTAGCGGGGATTCCTACGAGCAGTACTTC.

The chain carries TRBV7-9 and TRBJ1-6; no reliable D call. Trimming shortened V by 3 bases and J by 0 bases, and 6 bases separated the two germline ends. The CDR3 loop spans 15 amino acids. Germline-derived CDR1 and CDR2 are SEHNR and FQNEAQ (reference sequence). The CDR3 here is CASSFSGSYNSPLHF. The DNA for the CDR3 is TGTGCCAGCAGCTTCTCGGGCTCCTATAATTCACCCCTCCACTTT.

The chain uses TRBV12-5 and TRBJ2-7, with TRBD1 matching 10 bases. The CDR3 covers 14 residues. Germline V CDR1 and CDR2: LGHNT, FRNRAP. V lost 7 bases to trimming and J lost 6 bases; unmatched junction nucleotides: 9. CDR3 region: CASVAEGTGAEQYF. CDR3 nucleotides: TGTGCTAGTGTCGCTGAGGGGACAGGGGCCGAGCAGTACTTC.

This sequence joins TRBV7-8 and TRBJ2-7; D might be TRBD2 (6 bases). The germline CDR1 and CDR2 sequences are SGHVS and FQNEAQ. The V end lost 1 base, the J end lost 2 bases, and 15 bases lay between the germline ends. This CDR3 is built from 16 residues. CDR3 in DNA: TGTGCCAGCAGCTTAGAAATTGGAGGGACGACCTACGAGCAGTACTTC. Translated, it gives CASSLEIGGTTYEQYF.

The chain uses TRBV6-1 and TRBJ1-4; possibly TRBD1 for D (5 bases). V was shortened by 3 bases and J by 11 bases, with 16 bases between the two germline ends. Germline V gene data show CDR1 as MNHNS and CDR2 as SASEGT. The CDR3 loop spans 14 amino acids. CDR3 DNA sequence: TGTGCCAGCAGTGAGGACACTCCACCGGATAAACTGTTTTTT. This codes for CASSEDTPPDKLFF.

This chain joins TRBV6-5 and TRBJ1-1; no clear D gene. The CDR3 totals 14 residues. Germline values: CDR1 MNHEY, CDR2 SVGAGI. V shed 7 bases and J shed 1 base, with 13 bases lying between them. The CDR3 loop is CASNNLDANTEAFF. CDR3 bases: TGTGCCAGCAATAACCTGGACGCGAACACTGAAGCTTTCTTT.

This clone was seen a few times. The V and J genes are TRBV6-1 and TRBJ1-5; TRBD1 is a possible D gene (6 bases). V shed 2 bases and J shed 7 bases, with 15 bases lying between them. Germline V gene lookup returns CDR1 MNHNS and CDR2 SASEGT. The CDR3 spans 15 residues. The chain's CDR3 is CASSEQRWGAQPQHF. For the CDR3, the DNA is TGTGCCAGCAGTGAACAAAGGTGGGGGGCCCAGCCCCAGCATTTT.

This chain connects TRBV29-1 to TRBJ1-2; D is possibly TRBD1 (6 bases). V lost 6 bases and J lost 4, with 15 bases in between. Per germline, CDR1 SQVTM and CDR2 ANQGSEA. The CDR3 contains 13 residues. Here the CDR3 DNA reads TGCAGCGTCGACGACAGACAGGCCTATGGCTACACCTTC. It encodes CSVDDRQAYGYTF.

This chain connects TRBV19 to TRBJ1-1, with a tentative D call TRBD1 (5 bases). CDR3 size: 13 residues. Germline assignment: CDR1 LNHDA and CDR2 SQIVND (reference sequence). Trimming stripped 7 bases from V and 4 bases from J, with 13 bases between. The DNA for the CDR3 is TGTGCCAGTATGCAGGGAGTAGGCACTGAAGCTTTCTTT. Protein: CASMQGVGTEAFF.

The J gene is TRBJ1-6, the V gene TRBV19, with TRBD1 matching over 8 bases. The CDR3 is 15 amino acids. V gave up 5 bases and J gave up 5 bases; unmatched junction bases: 5. From germline, CDR1 is LNHDA and CDR2 SQIVND (reference sequence). The CDR3 bases are TGTGCCAGTAGTGAACAGGGGGGGAATAATTCACCCCTCCACTTT. Its translation: CASSEQGGNNSPLHF.

The CDR3 spells CATSRVGSSGRGYQETQYF. The CDR3 bases are TGTGCCACCAGCAGGGTTGGGTCTAGCGGGAGGGGGTACCAAGAGACCCAGTACTTC. The rearrangement uses TRBV15 and TRBJ2-5, with 12 bases that match TRBD2. CDR1 is LNHNV, CDR2 YYDKDF, per germline (reference sequence). V lost 3 bases and J lost 0; bases outside the gene matches: 11. This CDR3 is 19 amino acids long. Using reference TRBV15 and TRBJ2-5 for the parts outside the CDR3, the full variable domain is DAMVIQNPRYQVTQFGKPVTLSCSQTLNHNVMYWYQQKSSQAPKLLFHYYDKDFNNEADTPDNFQSRRPNTSFCFLDIRSPGLGDTAMYLCATSRVGSSGRGYQETQYFGPGTRLLVL.

This clone occurred once. V usage is TRBV5-1 and J usage is TRBJ1-1; the match to TRBD1 covers 7 bases. The CDR3 is 13 amino acids. Trimming cost V 6 bases and J 2 bases; bases outside gene matches: 4. Germline V lookup: CDR1 SGHRS, CDR2 YFSETQ. The DNA of the CDR3 is TGCGCCAGCACGGACAGGAGAAACACTGAAGCTTTCTTT. Amino acid sequence: CASTDRRNTEAFF.